The 29 T cell receptor beta chains listed next were all sequenced from one sample in a study of Tregs in tolerant kidney transplant recipients. Only in-frame clones appear in the TCRdb table, and some are missing; sequencing was by immunoSEQ multiplex PCR. The data hold roughly 120,000 clones, with about 90% observed a single time. The sequenced sample was CD4+ T cells from blood. The receptor source for this set is a human donor in good health.

The chain is built from TRBV5-4 and TRBJ2-7, with D possibly matching TRBD2 (6 bases). Between the trimmed V and J ends, which lost 0 bases and 3 bases, there was a span of 13 bases. CDR3 length: 15 residues. Germline V gene data show CDR1 as SGHNT and CDR2 as YYREEE (reference sequence). The CDR3 is CASSLGGVKGYEQYF. CDR3 nucleotides: TGTGCCAGCAGCTTGGGGGGGGTTAAAGGCTACGAGCAGTACTTC.

This chain links TRBV11-2 with TRBJ1-1; D is possibly TRBD1 (5 bases). V lost 8 bases and J 4 bases, leaving 17 bases between the germline ends. In germline, CDR1 is SGHAT, CDR2 FQNNGV. This CDR3 is 14 amino acids long. The CDR3: CASRQGWGSTEAFF. The CDR3 region has the DNA TGTGCCAGCCGCCAGGGCTGGGGAAGCACTGAAGCTTTCTTT. Together with reference TRBV11-2 and TRBJ1-1, the CDR3 gives the full variable domain: EAGVAQSPRYKIIEKRQSVAFWCNPISGHATLYWYQQILGQGPKLLIQFQNNGVVDDSQLPKDRFSAERLKGVDSTLKIQPAKLEDSAVYLCASRQGWGSTEAFFGQGTRLTVV.

The chain employs TRBV19 and TRBJ1-1, with D hard to call. Germline assignment: CDR1 LNHDA and CDR2 SQIVND (reference sequence). V was trimmed by 5 bases and J by 1 base, leaving 8 bases between them. The CDR3 contains 13 residues. CDR3 sequence reads: CASSRAENTEAFF. The CDR3 DNA reads TGTGCCAGTAGTCGGGCCGAGAACACTGAAGCTTTCTTT.

The CDR3 nucleotides read TGTGCCACCAGCACCCCCGGGGTGCCCTACAATGAGCAGTTCTTC. This translates into CATSTPGVPYNEQFF. The chain is built from TRBV15 and TRBJ2-1; TRBD2 is a possible D gene (5 bases). The germline CDR1 and CDR2 sequences are LNHNV and YYDKDF (reference sequence). This CDR3 contains 15 residues. The V end lost 4 bases, the J end lost 2 bases, and 12 bases lay between the germline ends. Variable domain in full (rest from reference TRBV15 and TRBJ2-1): DAMVIQNPRYQVTQFGKPVTLSCSQTLNHNVMYWYQQKSSQAPKLLFHYYDKDFNNEADTPDNFQSRRPNTSFCFLDIRSPGLGDTAMYLCATSTPGVPYNEQFFGPGTRLTVL.

The chain joins TRBV7-2 to TRBJ2-2; D is unresolved. In germline, CDR1 is SGHTA, CDR2 FQGNSA. The CDR3 extends over 15 amino acids. V gave up 5 bases and J gave up 0 bases, with 10 bases separating them. The CDR3 DNA is TGTGCCAGCAGCCGTGAGTCCGCGAACACCGGGGAGCTGTTTTTT. Its protein product is CASSRESANTGELFF.

This clone has just one count. This chain joins TRBV19 and TRBJ1-1; D might be TRBD1 (6 bases). The germline V and J ends were trimmed by 7 bases and 4 bases, with 16 bases remaining between them. Germline values: CDR1 LNHDA, CDR2 SQIVND (reference sequence). CDR3 size: 14 residues. The CDR3 protein is CASTREWGATEAFF. CDR3 in DNA: TGTGCCAGTACCCGAGAATGGGGGGCCACTGAAGCTTTCTTT.

Here the CDR3 reads CASSLRQYYYEQYF. The CDR3 nucleotides are TGTGCCAGCAGCCTTCGACAATATTATTACGAGCAGTACTTC. The V and J genes are TRBV2 and TRBJ2-7; D gene ambiguous. The germline gives CDR1 SNHLY, CDR2 FYNNEI. CDR3 size: 14 residues. The V gene lost 6 bases and the J gene lost 4 bases, with 16 bases spanning the gap.

This chain joins TRBV18 and TRBJ1-4, with unresolved D. Germline loops: CDR1 KGHSH, CDR2 LQKENI. CDR3 size: 16 residues. Trimming pared 2 bases from V and 0 bases from J, leaving 10 bases between. The CDR3 here is CASSPYTASTNEKLFF. The CDR3 DNA reads as TGTGCCAGCTCACCATATACGGCCTCAACTAATGAAAAACTGTTTTTT.

This chain uses TRBV19 with TRBJ2-3, with D possibly TRBD2 on 5 matching bases. The germline gives CDR1 LNHDA, CDR2 SQIVND (reference sequence). The V end was cut by 7 bases, the J end by 0 bases, with 17 bases between. The CDR3 length is 16 residues. The CDR3 DNA sequence: TGTGCCAGTACTTACTCGGGGTATACTAGCACAGATACGCAGTATTTT. Translated, it gives CASTYSGYTSTDTQYF.

The J gene is TRBJ2-7, the V gene TRBV2; 9 bases match TRBD1. This CDR3 spans 14 amino acids. V was clipped by 3 bases and J by 6 bases; unmatched bases: 6. The V gene's germline CDR1 is SNHLY and CDR2 FYNNEI. CDR3 in amino acids: CASSDRTGEAEQYF. As DNA, the CDR3 is TGTGCCAGCAGTGATAGGACAGGGGAGGCCGAGCAGTACTTC.

This rearrangement joins TRBV2 to TRBJ1-1; a possible D gene is TRBD1 (5 bases). V was pared by 6 bases and J by 1 base, with 12 bases between. Per the germline V gene, CDR1 is SNHLY and CDR2 is FYNNEI. The CDR3 consists of 14 residues. The CDR3, as DNA: TGTGCCAGCAGCCAAGGACACTCGAACACTGAAGCTTTCTTT. Translation: CASSQGHSNTEAFF.

This chain links TRBV30 with TRBJ1-5; D is perhaps TRBD1 (5 bases). Trimming removed 2 bases from V and 7 bases from J, with 9 bases in between. CDR1 is GTSNPN, CDR2 SVGIG, per germline (reference sequence). The CDR3 is 12 residues long. CDR3 in DNA: TGTGCCTGGAGTAGGGGCCAACAGCCCCAGCATTTT. Translated: CAWSRGQQPQHF.

This clone was counted only a few times. The chain carries TRBV5-1 and TRBJ1-5; D not resolved. Germline values: CDR1 SGHRS, CDR2 YFSETQ. The ends were cut back, 0 bases at V and 2 bases at J, with 6 bases in the middle. The CDR3 extends over 14 amino acids. The CDR3 DNA reads TGCGCCAGCAGCTTGGGGTCGGGCAATCAGCCCCAGCATTTT. This codes for CASSLGSGNQPQHF.

The chain links TRBV7-6 to TRBJ1-1; D gene unclear. CDR3 length: 13 residues. Trimming shortened V by 2 bases and J by 1 base, and 5 bases separated the two germline ends. Germline lookup yields CDR1 SGHVS and CDR2 FNYEAQ. The CDR3 DNA reads TGTGCCAGCAGCTTATCCGAGAACACTGAAGCTTTCTTT. Its translation: CASSLSENTEAFF. The full variable domain, rest sourced from reference TRBV7-6 and TRBJ1-1, is GAGVSQSPRYKVTKRGQDVALRCDPISGHVSLYWYRQALGQGPEFLTYFNYEAQQDKSGLPNDRFSAERPEGSISTLTIQRTEQRDSAMYRCASSLSENTEAFFGQGTRLTVV.

This chain links TRBV5-4 with TRBJ1-2; possibly TRBD1 for D (6 bases). From germline, CDR1 is SGHNT and CDR2 YYREEE (reference sequence). Trimming took 4 bases from V and 3 from J, leaving 10 bases between them. This CDR3 is built from 13 residues. The CDR3: CASSLRGDYGYTF. CDR3 sequence (DNA): TGTGCCAGCAGCCTCAGGGGAGACTATGGCTACACCTTC.

V usage is TRBV6-6 and J usage is TRBJ2-4; the D gene could be TRBD1 or TRBD2 (5 bases each). CDR1 MNHNY and CDR2 SVGAGI come from the germline V gene (reference sequence). This CDR3 comprises 16 residues. V shed 0 bases and J shed 1 base, with 10 bases lying between them. CDR3 sequence: CASSYSGAGAKNIQYF. The CDR3 DNA follows: TGTGCCAGCAGTTACTCCGGGGCCGGGGCCAAAAACATTCAGTACTTC.

This chain uses TRBV30 with TRBJ2-7, with 10 bases lining up with TRBD2. Trimming took 6 bases from V and 8 from J; bases not matched to a gene: 13. The CDR3 length is 14 residues. The germline gives CDR1 GTSNPN, CDR2 SVGIG (reference sequence). CDR3: CACIPRLAGKKQYF. The CDR3 coding sequence is TGTGCCTGCATTCCGAGACTAGCGGGTAAGAAGCAGTACTTC.

This chain links TRBV18 with TRBJ2-2; D is unresolved. Germline loops: CDR1 KGHSH, CDR2 LQKENI. Trimming stripped 8 bases from V and 5 bases from J, with 9 bases between. This CDR3 spans 12 amino acids. The CDR3 nucleotides read TGTGCCAGCAACCCGGATACCGGGGAGCTGTTTTTT. As protein: CASNPDTGELFF.

CDR3 coding DNA: TGCGCCAGCAGCGAGAGGGGTAGAGATACGCAGTATTTT. This gives the protein CASSERGRDTQYF. This chain uses TRBV5-1 with TRBJ2-3, with D possibly being TRBD1 or TRBD2 (5 bases each). Germline loops: CDR1 SGHRS, CDR2 YFSETQ. V gave up 4 bases and J gave up 5 bases, with 11 bases separating them. The CDR3 length is 13 residues.

V gene TRBV6-6 combines with J gene TRBJ1-5; D gene ambiguous. Germline V gene lookup returns CDR1 MNHNY and CDR2 SVGAGI (reference sequence). The CDR3 runs 14 residues. Trimming cost V 6 bases and J 2 bases, with 11 bases left between them. The CDR3 DNA follows: TGTGCCAGCAGCACACCTGGGGGCAATCAGCCCCAGCATTTT. Its protein product is CASSTPGGNQPQHF.

This clone has a single count. As DNA, the CDR3 is TGCGCCAGCTTCGGGACTTCCTCCACAGATACGCAGTATTTT. Its translation is CASFGTSSTDTQYF. This chain joins TRBV5-1 and TRBJ2-3, with a weak D call TRBD2 (6 bases). CDR1 is SGHRS and CDR2 is YFSETQ in the germline V gene. Trimming pared 7 bases from V and 2 bases from J, leaving 14 bases between. CDR3 length: 14 amino acids.

V and J are TRBV4-2 and TRBJ2-1, with 7 positions matching TRBD1. J was trimmed by 5 bases and V by 4 bases; bases with no gene match: 5. The CDR3 extends over 14 amino acids. The germline CDR1 and CDR2 sequences are LGHNA and YNFKEQ. The CDR3 DNA follows: TGTGCCAGCAGCCGCCGGGACAGAAACAATGAGCAGTTCTTC. Translation: CASSRRDRNNEQFF.

This rearrangement joins TRBV6-5 to TRBJ1-5; 8 bases are a match to TRBD1. Germline V gives CDR1 MNHEY, CDR2 SVGAGI. This CDR3 spans 16 amino acids. V was pared by 4 bases and J by 4 bases, with 9 bases of the junction left unmatched. The CDR3 DNA reads TGTGCCAGCAGTTCATCCGGACAGGGACTAAATCAGCCCCAGCATTTT. This encodes CASSSSGQGLNQPQHF.

The chain links TRBV4-1 to TRBJ1-4, with 8 bases matching TRBD1. There are 14 residues in the CDR3. V lost 4 bases to trimming and J lost 8 bases; unmatched junction nucleotides: 6. The germline V gene has CDR1 MGHRA and CDR2 YSYEKL. The CDR3 DNA sequence: TGCGCCAGCAGCCCGACAGGGGTTAGGGAAAAACTGTTTTTT. Translation: CASSPTGVREKLFF.

This rearrangement joins TRBV19 to TRBJ2-2; TRBD2 matches at 8 bases. The CDR3 has 15 residues. J gave up 0 bases and V 4 bases, and 1 base lay outside the gene matches. Germline V CDR1 and CDR2: LNHDA, SQIVND (reference sequence). CDR3 sequence reads: CASSRGLANTGELFF. The CDR3 DNA reads as TGTGCCAGTAGTAGGGGACTAGCGAACACCGGGGAGCTGTTTTTT.

This chain links TRBV20-1 with TRBJ1-1, with D possibly matching TRBD1 (5 bases). Looked up from germline, CDR1 is DFQATT and CDR2 is SNEGSKA (reference sequence). V was trimmed by 5 bases and J by 6 bases, leaving 10 bases between them. The CDR3 spans 11 residues. The CDR3 region is CSASGGAEAFF. DNA for the CDR3: TGCAGTGCTTCTGGAGGGGCTGAAGCTTTCTTT.

The chain joins TRBV5-4 to TRBJ1-1, with TRBD1 identical over 7 bases. The CDR3 is 15 residues long. J gave up 1 base and V 4 bases, and 7 bases lay outside the gene matches. From germline, CDR1 is SGHNT and CDR2 YYREEE (reference sequence). The chain's CDR3 is CASSVPGQRNTEAFF. Written as DNA, the CDR3 is TGTGCCAGCAGCGTGCCGGGACAGAGGAACACTGAAGCTTTCTTT.

The rearrangement uses TRBV10-1 and TRBJ1-1; tentative D call: TRBD1 (6 bases). Trimming removed 3 bases at V and 1 base at J, with 18 bases between. The germline V gene encodes CDR1 WNHNN and CDR2 SYGVQD (reference sequence). CDR3 size: 17 residues. CDR3 in amino acids: CASSEYGRGYANTEAFF. CDR3 coding DNA: TGCGCCAGCAGTGAATACGGCAGGGGTTATGCGAACACTGAAGCTTTCTTT.

The rearrangement joins TRBV4-2 to TRBJ1-4, with TRBD1 matching over 8 bases. Trimming at V came to 1 base and at J to 3 bases, leaving 1 base not matched to a gene. Germline CDR1 LGHNA, CDR2 YNFKEQ. The CDR3 is made up of 15 amino acids. The DNA for the CDR3 is TGTGCCAGCAGCCAAGGGGGACAGGCTAATGAAAAACTGTTTTTT. This encodes CASSQGGQANEKLFF.